Each of the 10 T cell receptor beta chains below was sequenced from the same sample in a study of T cells in Graves' hyperthyroidism and ophthalmopathy. TCR beta CDR3 regions were amplified from RNA. During a first-round RT-PCR of the TCR CDR3, the HTBI primer set was used. TCRdb passed the multiplex PCR reads through MiXCR, listing each CDR3 protein once. The sample contains hundreds of thousands of distinct CDR3 sequences, more than 20% of which appear only once. Sequencing was performed on blood. The receptors were sampled from a man in his thirties or forties with Graves' ophthalmopathy.

The chain has TRBV7-9 and TRBJ2-7, with TRBD2 matching over 14 bases. V dropped 3 bases and J dropped 6; count of bases not matched to a gene: 16. This CDR3 region has 19 residues. Germline loops: CDR1 SEHNR, CDR2 FQNEAQ (reference sequence). The CDR3: CASSFSLGLAGELLPEQYF. The CDR3 bases are TGTGCCAGCAGCTTTTCCTTGGGACTAGCGGGAGAACTTCTCCCCGAGCAGTACTTC.

This chain connects TRBV7-8 to TRBJ2-1; 8 bases map to TRBD1. This CDR3 contains 16 residues. Germline V gene sequence: CDR1 SGHVS, CDR2 FQNEAQ. Trimming took 5 bases from V and 2 from J; bases not matched to a gene: 8. The CDR3 nucleotides are TGTGCCAGCAGCATATCGACAGGGGTTACCTACAATGAGCAGTTCTTC. Protein: CASSISTGVTYNEQFF.

This clonotype appeared many times. This chain connects TRBV2 to TRBJ1-4; a possible D gene is TRBD1 (5 bases). The CDR3 is 16 amino acids. Germline-derived CDR1 and CDR2 are SNHLY and FYNNEI. V was trimmed by 0 bases and J by 3 bases, leaving 11 bases between them. CDR3 bases: TGTGCCAGCAGTGAAGCGCTAGGGGCGGCTAATGAAAAACTGTTTTTT. Amino acid sequence: CASSEALGAANEKLFF.

This chain connects TRBV20-1 to TRBJ2-2; D call uncertain. The V gene's germline CDR1 is DFQATT and CDR2 SNEGSKA (reference sequence). V was shortened by 1 base and J by 4 bases, with 13 bases between the two germline ends. The CDR3 extends over 15 amino acids. The CDR3 sequence is CSARATDSGTGELFF. The DNA for the CDR3 is TGCAGTGCTAGAGCCACCGACTCGGGCACCGGGGAGCTGTTTTTT.

Many counts were recorded for this clonotype. The V and J genes are TRBV20-1 and TRBJ1-1, with 7 bases identical to TRBD1. V shed 7 bases and J 3 bases; nucleotides not matched to a gene: 14. The germline V gene encodes CDR1 DFQATT and CDR2 SNEGSKA (reference sequence). The CDR3 loop spans 15 amino acids. Written as DNA, the CDR3 is TGCAGTGTTACGACGGCGACAGGGAGGTACACTGAAGCTTTCTTT. It codes for CSVTTATGRYTEAFF.

There are many counts of this clonotype. The J gene is TRBJ1-2, the V gene TRBV2; the match to TRBD1 covers 8 bases. The CDR3 runs to 14 residues. V was clipped by 6 bases and J by 4 bases; unmatched bases: 7. Germline CDR1 is SNHLY and CDR2 is FYNNEI. The CDR3 DNA reads TGTGCCAGCAGGGGGACAGGAGGCAGCTATGGCTACACCTTC. This encodes CASRGTGGSYGYTF.

There are a few counts of this clonotype. This sequence joins TRBV4-1 and TRBJ2-7; D perhaps matches TRBD2 (6 bases). The CDR3 contains 14 residues. Trimming shortened V by 2 bases and J by 3 bases, and 11 bases separated the two germline ends. Germline lookup yields CDR1 MGHRA and CDR2 YSYEKL. CDR3 sequence (DNA): TGCGCCAGCAGCCAACAATCGGGGGACTACGAGCAGTACTTC. This gives the protein CASSQQSGDYEQYF.

This clonotype has only a few counts. V is TRBV2 and J is TRBJ2-7; D tentatively reads TRBD1 or TRBD2 (5 bases each). Germline CDR1 is SNHLY and CDR2 is FYNNEI. V was pared by 6 bases and J by 3 bases, with 9 bases between. This CDR3 comprises 12 residues. The CDR3 DNA follows: TGTGCCAGCAGGGGGGACCTCTACGAGCAGTACTTC. Amino acid sequence: CASRGDLYEQYF.

This clonotype turned up a few times. The V and J genes are TRBV30 and TRBJ2-3, with 10 bases matching TRBD2. With V trimmed by 1 base and J by 10 bases, 5 bases remained unmatched. The CDR3 loop spans 13 amino acids. CDR1 is GTSNPN and CDR2 is SVGIG in the germline V gene (reference sequence). The CDR3 DNA reads as TGTGCCTGGAGTGGCCTAGCGGGAGTAGCGCAGTATTTT. This encodes CAWSGLAGVAQYF.

The chain is built from TRBV4-3 and TRBJ2-5; D possibly corresponds to TRBD2 (6 bases). CDR3 length: 17 amino acids. Trimming removed 0 bases from V and 2 bases from J, with 16 bases in between. Per germline, CDR1 LGHNA and CDR2 YSLEER. The CDR3 sequence: CASSQDPPLAAQETQYF. The CDR3 region has the DNA TGCGCCAGCAGCCAAGATCCCCCACTAGCAGCTCAAGAGACCCAGTACTTC.